The 21 T cell receptor beta chains below come from one sample, sequenced in a study of blood T cell repertoires in COVID-19. Sequencing used immunoSEQ multiplex PCR; TCRdb keeps in-frame clones, though not all of them. The sample lists roughly 180,000 clones, 94% seen once, with 0.76% in the top ten. Sequenced input: peripheral blood. Receptors originate from a man aged 25-45 years with COVID-19, enrolled during active disease.

The chain is built from TRBV10-3 and TRBJ2-5; 12 bases are a match to TRBD1. Germline values: CDR1 ENHRY, CDR2 SYGVKD. The V gene end was trimmed by 6 bases and the J gene end by 1 base; junction bases not matched to a gene: 15. The CDR3 contains 19 residues. CDR3 coding DNA: TGTGCCATCAGCACTCCACCCGGGACAGGGGGCGCGGTCCAAGAGACCCAGTACTTC. This translates into CAISTPPGTGGAVQETQYF.

The chain is built from TRBV5-1 and TRBJ1-1; 7 bases map to TRBD1. V was clipped by 3 bases and J by 4 bases; unmatched bases: 6. Germline CDR1 is SGHRS and CDR2 is YFSETQ. The CDR3 consists of 14 residues. This CDR3 reads CASSSSGGSTEAFF. CDR3 in DNA: TGCGCCAGCAGCTCATCAGGGGGAAGCACTGAAGCTTTCTTT.

The V and J genes are TRBV18 and TRBJ1-3, with D tentatively TRBD1 (5 bases). V shed 3 bases and J shed 4 bases, with 16 bases lying between them. The CDR3 has 16 amino acids. CDR1 and CDR2 from the germline V gene are KGHSH and LQKENI. DNA of the CDR3: TGTGCCAGCTCACCGGGGGGTGCCAGCCCCGGAAACACCATATATTTT. Translation: CASSPGGASPGNTIYF.

The V gene is TRBV3-1 (or the pseudogene TRBV3-2), the J gene TRBJ2-3; D unresolved. Germline CDR1 LGHDT, CDR2 YNNKEL (reference sequence). Between the trimmed V and J ends, which lost 1 base and 6 bases, there was a span of 14 bases. The CDR3 loop spans 15 amino acids. CDR3 sequence reads: CASSQGSGFWDTQYF. The CDR3 bases are TGTGCCAGCAGCCAAGGTTCGGGTTTTTGGGATACGCAGTATTTT.

The V and J genes are TRBV10-2 and TRBJ1-1, with D maybe TRBD1 (5 bases). Germline CDR1 and CDR2: WSHSY and SAAADI. The CDR3 is 11 amino acids. Trimming removed 6 bases from V and 6 bases from J, with 8 bases in between. CDR3 in DNA: TGCGCCAGCAGCCAGGGTTCTGAAGCTTTCTTT. Translating gives CASSQGSEAFF.

The V call is TRBV7-6, the J call TRBJ1-1; D is perhaps TRBD1 (5 bases). Germline CDR1 reads SGHVS; CDR2 reads FNYEAQ. The CDR3 runs 17 residues. Deletions cut 3 bases from V and 6 bases from J, with 23 bases between. The CDR3 sequence: CASSFFLRGRAGAEAFF. CDR3 nucleotides: TGTGCCAGCAGCTTTTTTCTTAGGGGTCGAGCGGGGGCTGAAGCTTTCTTT.

The rearrangement links TRBV18 to TRBJ1-1; TRBD1 matches at 8 bases. The length of the CDR3 is 14 residues. After removal of 1 base from V and 5 bases from J, the junction contained 3 bases not matched to a gene. Germline CDR1 is KGHSH and CDR2 is LQKENI. The DNA of the CDR3 is TGTGCCAGCTCACCACGGACAGGGTTGACTGAAGCTTTCTTT. Its translation is CASSPRTGLTEAFF. Together with reference TRBV18 and TRBJ1-1, the CDR3 gives the full variable domain: NAGVMQNPRHLVRRRGQEARLRCSPMKGHSHVYWYRQLPEEGLKFMVYLQKENIIDESGMPKERFSAEFPKEGPSILRIQQVVRGDSAAYFCASSPRTGLTEAFFGQGTRLTVV.

The J gene is TRBJ2-1, the V gene TRBV5-1; tentative D call: TRBD1 (6 bases). This CDR3 is built from 18 residues. CDR1 and CDR2 from the germline V gene are SGHRS and YFSETQ. The germline V and J ends were trimmed by 1 base and 0 bases, with 17 bases remaining between them. This CDR3 is CASSLMAGDTVSYNEQFF. The CDR3 nucleotides are TGCGCCAGCAGCTTGATGGCAGGGGACACTGTCTCCTACAATGAGCAGTTCTTC.

The CDR3 region is CASSPTRQGNTEAFF. The DNA of the CDR3 is TGTGCCAGCAGTCCCACTAGACAGGGGAACACTGAAGCTTTCTTT. The chain links TRBV6-6 to TRBJ1-1; 7 nucleotides agree with TRBD1. Germline values: CDR1 MNHNY, CDR2 SVGAGI (reference sequence). This CDR3 region has 15 residues. V lost 5 bases, J lost 1 base, and 7 bases stayed unmatched.

The rearrangement uses TRBV6-1 and TRBJ1-6; 7 bases fit TRBD1. The J segment lost 3 bases and the V segment lost 1 base, leaving 6 bases of the junction unmatched. This CDR3 spans 17 amino acids. The germline V gene encodes CDR1 MNHNS and CDR2 SASEGT. The CDR3: CASSEVAGTVYNSPLHF. DNA for the CDR3: TGTGCCAGCAGTGAAGTCGCCGGGACAGTCTATAATTCACCCCTCCACTTT.

The V and J genes are TRBV6-5 and TRBJ2-1; possibly TRBD2 for D (6 bases). The CDR3 loop spans 14 amino acids. V was cut by 0 bases and J by 5 bases, with 8 bases left in between. Germline lookup yields CDR1 MNHEY and CDR2 SVGAGI. The CDR3 is CASSYSGGDNEQFF. In DNA, the CDR3 is TGTGCCAGCAGTTACTCGGGCGGGGACAATGAGCAGTTCTTC.

The V gene is TRBV19, the J gene TRBJ1-3; 9 positions match TRBD1. The J segment lost 1 base and the V segment lost 5 bases, leaving 6 bases of the junction unmatched. CDR3 length: 16 amino acids. Germline V gene sequence: CDR1 LNHDA, CDR2 SQIVND (reference sequence). The CDR3 DNA reads as TGTGCCAGTAGTTGGGGACAGGGCGATTCTGGAAACACCATATATTTT. Translation: CASSWGQGDSGNTIYF.

V gene TRBV6-2 or TRBV6-3 combines with J gene TRBJ1-5, with D possibly TRBD1 on 5 matching bases. CDR3 length: 15 residues. Trimming pared 2 bases from V and 3 bases from J, leaving 11 bases between. Germline V gives CDR1 MNHEY, CDR2 SVGEGT. The CDR3 region is CASSYRRQNNQPQHF. CDR3 in DNA: TGTGCCAGCAGTTACCGGAGACAGAACAATCAGCCCCAGCATTTT.

The chain carries TRBV7-6 and TRBJ2-5; 10 bases match TRBD2. J lost 1 base, V lost 6 bases, and 5 bases had no gene match. Germline CDR1 is SGHVS and CDR2 is FNYEAQ. The CDR3 has 15 amino acids. CDR3 bases: TGTGCCAGCAGGCGGGGACTAGCGACCCAAGAGACCCAGTACTTC. Translating it yields CASRRGLATQETQYF.

The chain employs TRBV7-3 and TRBJ2-2; TRBD2 matches at 7 bases. The V gene's germline CDR1 is SGHTA and CDR2 FQGTGA. V lost 5 bases and J lost 6; bases outside the gene matches: 6. CDR3 length: 14 amino acids. The CDR3 coding sequence is TGTGCCAGCAGCCCGGGGACTATCCCCGGGGAGCTGTTTTTT. The encoded protein is CASSPGTIPGELFF.

In DNA, the CDR3 is TGTGCCAGCAGCTTATTGGGGCCCAATTCACCCCTCCACTTT. Amino acids: CASSLLGPNSPLHF. The rearrangement joins TRBV7-3 to TRBJ1-6; maybe TRBD1 (5 bases). Trimming shortened V by 2 bases and J by 7 bases, and 9 bases separated the two germline ends. The CDR3 has 14 amino acids. Germline V CDR1 and CDR2: SGHTA, FQGTGA.

This rearrangement joins TRBV11-1 to TRBJ2-5; 7 bases are a match to TRBD2. Trimming took 2 bases from V and 5 from J; bases not matched to a gene: 8. This CDR3 region has 15 residues. The germline V gene has CDR1 SGHAT and CDR2 FQDESV (reference sequence). CDR3 in DNA: TGTGCCAGCAGCTTAAGTGGCGGGGGATGGGAGACCCAGTACTTC. Its translation: CASSLSGGGWETQYF.

The gene calls are TRBV30 and TRBJ1-5; 7 nucleotides align to TRBD1. This CDR3 has 13 residues. Trimming at V came to 2 bases and at J to 6 bases, leaving 4 bases not matched to a gene. From germline, CDR1 is GTSNPN and CDR2 SVGIG (reference sequence). The CDR3 region has the DNA TGTGCCTGGAGTAAGGGGGCCGGTCAGCCCCAGCATTTT. As protein: CAWSKGAGQPQHF.

This chain connects TRBV7-2 to TRBJ2-7; the D gene is possibly TRBD2 (7 bases). The germline gives CDR1 SGHTA, CDR2 FQGNSA. The CDR3 is made up of 14 amino acids. The ends were cut back, 1 base at V and 5 bases at J, with 12 bases in the middle. This CDR3 reads CASSLGGGPDEQYF. The CDR3 DNA reads TGTGCCAGCAGCTTAGGGGGGGGGCCCGACGAGCAGTACTTC. Looking up the rest from reference TRBV7-2 and TRBJ2-7 gives the full variable domain: GAGVSQSPSNKVTEKGKDVELRCDPISGHTALYWYRQSLGQGLEFLIYFQGNSAPDKSGLPSDRFSAERTGGSVSTLTIQRTQQEDSAVYLCASSLGGGPDEQYFGPGTRLTVT.

The chain employs TRBV7-2 and TRBJ1-1, with D perhaps matching TRBD1 (6 bases). Germline assignment: CDR1 SGHTA and CDR2 FQGNSA. The CDR3 has 15 amino acids. V was trimmed by 4 bases and J by 0 bases, leaving 12 bases between them. CDR3 in DNA: TGTGCCAGCAGCTCGAGACAGGCAATGAACACTGAAGCTTTCTTT. Protein product: CASSSRQAMNTEAFF.

V usage is TRBV5-1 and J usage is TRBJ1-2; 7 bases map to TRBD1. This CDR3 contains 15 residues. CDR1 and CDR2 from the germline V gene are SGHRS and YFSETQ. V shed 2 bases, J shed 4 bases, and the junction held 8 bases outside the gene matches. The CDR3 DNA follows: TGCGCCAGCAGCTTTTCCGGGGCAGGGGGCTATGGCTACACCTTC. It encodes CASSFSGAGGYGYTF.